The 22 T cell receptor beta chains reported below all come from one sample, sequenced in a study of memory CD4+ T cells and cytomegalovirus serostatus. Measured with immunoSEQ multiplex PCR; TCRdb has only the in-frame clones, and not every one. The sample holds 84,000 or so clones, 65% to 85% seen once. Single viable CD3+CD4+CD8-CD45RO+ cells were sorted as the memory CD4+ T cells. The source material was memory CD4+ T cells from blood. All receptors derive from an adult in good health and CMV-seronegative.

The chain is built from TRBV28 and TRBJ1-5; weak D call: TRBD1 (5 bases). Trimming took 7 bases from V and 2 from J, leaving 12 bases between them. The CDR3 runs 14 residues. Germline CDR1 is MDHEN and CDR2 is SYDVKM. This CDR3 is CASIPGIGNQPQHF. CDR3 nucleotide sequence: TGTGCCAGCATCCCAGGGATCGGCAATCAGCCCCAGCATTTT.

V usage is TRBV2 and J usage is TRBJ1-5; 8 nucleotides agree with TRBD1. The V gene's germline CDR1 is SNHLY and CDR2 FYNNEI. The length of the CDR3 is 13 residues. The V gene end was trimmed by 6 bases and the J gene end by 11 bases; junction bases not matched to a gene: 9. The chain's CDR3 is CASSGQGPDAQHF. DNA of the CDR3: TGTGCCAGCAGCGGACAGGGACCCGACGCCCAGCATTTT.

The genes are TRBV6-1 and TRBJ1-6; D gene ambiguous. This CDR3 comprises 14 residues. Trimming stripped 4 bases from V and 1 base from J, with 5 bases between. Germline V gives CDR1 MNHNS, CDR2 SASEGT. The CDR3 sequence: CASSVESYNSPLHF. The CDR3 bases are TGTGCCAGCAGTGTTGAGTCCTATAATTCACCCCTCCACTTT.

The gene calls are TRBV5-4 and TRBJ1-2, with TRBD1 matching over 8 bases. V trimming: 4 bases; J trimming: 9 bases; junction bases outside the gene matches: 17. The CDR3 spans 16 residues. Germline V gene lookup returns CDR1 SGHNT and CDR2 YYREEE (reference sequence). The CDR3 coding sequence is TGTGCCAGCAGCCAGGGTATTAGGACAGGGTTGGCTCGCTACACCTTC. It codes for CASSQGIRTGLARYTF.

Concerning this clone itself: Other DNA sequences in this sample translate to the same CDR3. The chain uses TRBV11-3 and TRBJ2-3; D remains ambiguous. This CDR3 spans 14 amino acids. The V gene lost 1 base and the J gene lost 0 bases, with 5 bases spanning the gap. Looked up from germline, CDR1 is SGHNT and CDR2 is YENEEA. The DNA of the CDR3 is TGTGCCAGCAGCTTAGCGGCCAGCACAGATACGCAGTATTTT. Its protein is CASSLAASTDTQYF.

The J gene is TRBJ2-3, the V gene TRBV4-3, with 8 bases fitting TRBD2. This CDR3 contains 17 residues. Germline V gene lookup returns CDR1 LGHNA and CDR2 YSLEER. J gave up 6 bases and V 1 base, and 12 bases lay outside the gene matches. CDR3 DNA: TGCGCCAGCAGCCAAGGGTCCGGCGGGGGGTTCTTTGATACGCAGTATTTT. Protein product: CASSQGSGGGFFDTQYF.

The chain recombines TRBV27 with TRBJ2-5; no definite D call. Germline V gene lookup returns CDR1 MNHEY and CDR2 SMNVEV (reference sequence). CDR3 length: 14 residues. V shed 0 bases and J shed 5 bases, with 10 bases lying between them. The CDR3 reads CASSLSSPRETQYF. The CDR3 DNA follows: TGTGCCAGCAGTTTATCGAGCCCCCGGGAGACCCAGTACTTC.

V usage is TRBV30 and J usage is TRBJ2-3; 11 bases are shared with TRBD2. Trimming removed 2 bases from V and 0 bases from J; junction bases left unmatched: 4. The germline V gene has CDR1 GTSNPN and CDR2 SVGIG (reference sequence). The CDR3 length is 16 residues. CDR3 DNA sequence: TGTGCCTGGAGTATGGTAGCGGGGGGGAGCACAGATACGCAGTATTTT. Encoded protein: CAWSMVAGGSTDTQYF.

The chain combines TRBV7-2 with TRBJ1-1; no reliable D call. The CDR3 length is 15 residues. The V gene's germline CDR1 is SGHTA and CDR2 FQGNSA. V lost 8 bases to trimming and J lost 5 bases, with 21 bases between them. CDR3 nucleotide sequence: TGTGCCAGCCCCTCTTGGTTAGGGCGTGGAACTGAAGCTTTCTTT. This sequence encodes CASPSWLGRGTEAFF.

CDR3: CASSQGWAAGGTDTQYF. The CDR3 nucleotides read TGTGCCAGCAGCCAAGGGTGGGCAGCGGGGGGCACAGATACGCAGTATTTT. This chain connects TRBV4-2 to TRBJ2-3, with 8 bases fitting TRBD2. V was pared by 1 base and J by 1 base, with 7 bases of the junction left unmatched. CDR1 is LGHNA and CDR2 is YNFKEQ in the germline V gene. The CDR3 covers 17 residues.

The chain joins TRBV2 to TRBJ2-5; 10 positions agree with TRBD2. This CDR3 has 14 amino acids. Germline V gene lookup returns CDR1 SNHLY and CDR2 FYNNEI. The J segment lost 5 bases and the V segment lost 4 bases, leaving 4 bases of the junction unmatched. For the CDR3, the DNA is TGTGCCAGCAGTGCTCAGCGGGGGGGGGAGACCCAGTACTTC. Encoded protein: CASSAQRGGETQYF. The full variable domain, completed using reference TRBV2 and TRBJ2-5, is EPEVTQTPSHQVTQMGQEVILRCVPISNHLYFYWYRQILGQKVEFLVSFYNNEISEKSEIFDDQFSVERPDGSNFTLKIRSTKLEDSAMYFCASSAQRGGETQYFGPGTRLLVL.

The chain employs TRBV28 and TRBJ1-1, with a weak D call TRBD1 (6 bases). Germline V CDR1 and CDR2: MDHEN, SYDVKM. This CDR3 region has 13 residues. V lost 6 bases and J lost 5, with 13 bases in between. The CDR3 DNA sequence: TGTGCCAGCAGAGGGGGGGCAAGGACTGAAGCTTTCTTT. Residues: CASRGGARTEAFF. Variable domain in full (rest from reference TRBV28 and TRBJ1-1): DVKVTQSSRYLVKRTGEKVFLECVQDMDHENMFWYRQDPGLGLRLIYFSYDVKMKEKGDIPEGYSVSREKKERFSLILESASTNQTSMYLCASRGGARTEAFFGQGTRLTVV.

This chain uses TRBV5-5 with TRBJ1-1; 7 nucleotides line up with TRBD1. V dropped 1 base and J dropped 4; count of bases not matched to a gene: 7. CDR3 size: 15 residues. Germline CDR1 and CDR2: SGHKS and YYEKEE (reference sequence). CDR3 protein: CASSLFRQGSTEAFF. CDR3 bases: TGTGCCAGCAGCTTGTTCCGACAGGGATCCACTGAAGCTTTCTTT.

The CDR3 nucleotides are TGTGCCAGCACCTCTAGCGGGGGGGCGAGTGATACGCAGTATTTT. Its protein is CASTSSGGASDTQYF. The genes are TRBV28 and TRBJ2-3; 12 bases are a match to TRBD2. V shed 7 bases, J shed 6 bases, and the junction held 8 bases outside the gene matches. The V gene's germline CDR1 is MDHEN and CDR2 SYDVKM. The CDR3 sequence is 15 residues long.

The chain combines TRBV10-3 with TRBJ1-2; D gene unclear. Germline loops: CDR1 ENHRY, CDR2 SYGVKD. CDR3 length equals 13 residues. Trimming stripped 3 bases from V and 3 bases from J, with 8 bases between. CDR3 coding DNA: TGTGCCATCAGTGAACGAAGGTACTATGGCTACACCTTC. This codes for CAISERRYYGYTF.

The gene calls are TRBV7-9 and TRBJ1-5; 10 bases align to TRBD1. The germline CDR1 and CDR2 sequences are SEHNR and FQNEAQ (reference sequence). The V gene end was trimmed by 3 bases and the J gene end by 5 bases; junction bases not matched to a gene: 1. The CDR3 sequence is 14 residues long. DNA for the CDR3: TGTGCCAGCAGCTTGGACAGGGGGGATCAGCCCCAGCATTTT. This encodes CASSLDRGDQPQHF.

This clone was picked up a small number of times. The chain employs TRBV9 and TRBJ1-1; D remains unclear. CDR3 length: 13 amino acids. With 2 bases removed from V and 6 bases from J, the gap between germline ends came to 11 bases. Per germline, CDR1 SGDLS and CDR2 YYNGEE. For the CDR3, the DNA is TGTGCCAGCAGCGTCACCGGAAACGCTGAAGCTTTCTTT. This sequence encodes CASSVTGNAEAFF. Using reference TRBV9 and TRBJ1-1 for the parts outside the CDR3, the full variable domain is DSGVTQTPKHLITATGQRVTLRCSPRSGDLSVYWYQQSLDQGLQFLIQYYNGEERAKGNILERFSAQQFPDLHSELNLSSLELGDSALYFCASSVTGNAEAFFGQGTRLTVV.

The CDR3 region is CASQSNNYGYTF. The CDR3 region has the DNA TGTGCCAGTCAGTCAAATAACTATGGCTACACCTTC. The gene calls are TRBV19 and TRBJ1-2; no definite D call. Between the trimmed V and J ends, which lost 8 bases and 1 base, there was a span of 8 bases. Germline V gives CDR1 LNHDA, CDR2 SQIVND (reference sequence). CDR3 length equals 12 residues.

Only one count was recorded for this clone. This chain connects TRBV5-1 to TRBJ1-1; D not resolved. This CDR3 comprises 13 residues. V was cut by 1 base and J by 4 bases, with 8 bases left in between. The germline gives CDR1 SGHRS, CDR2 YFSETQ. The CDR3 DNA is TGCGCCAGCAGCTTGTATTCGGTCACTGAAGCTTTCTTT. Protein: CASSLYSVTEAFF.

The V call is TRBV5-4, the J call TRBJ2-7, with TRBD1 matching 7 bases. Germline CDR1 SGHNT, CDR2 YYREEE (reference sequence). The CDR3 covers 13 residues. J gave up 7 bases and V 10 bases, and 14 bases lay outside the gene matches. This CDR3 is CAGWGTDVREQYF. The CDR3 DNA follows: TGTGCCGGGTGGGGGACAGACGTTCGGGAGCAGTACTTC.

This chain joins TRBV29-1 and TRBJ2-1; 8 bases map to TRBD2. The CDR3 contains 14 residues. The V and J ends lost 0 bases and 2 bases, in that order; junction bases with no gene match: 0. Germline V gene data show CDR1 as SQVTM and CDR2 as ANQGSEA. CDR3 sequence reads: CSVEDSGAYNEQFF. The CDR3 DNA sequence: TGCAGCGTTGAAGATAGCGGGGCCTACAATGAGCAGTTCTTC.

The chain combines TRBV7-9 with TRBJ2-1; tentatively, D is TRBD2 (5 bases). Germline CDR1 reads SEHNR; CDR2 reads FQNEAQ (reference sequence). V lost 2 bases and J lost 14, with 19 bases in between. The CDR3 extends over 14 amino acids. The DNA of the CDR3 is TGTGCCAGCAGCTTATGGGTCAATAGAGGGAAAAAGTTCTTC. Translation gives CASSLWVNRGKKFF.